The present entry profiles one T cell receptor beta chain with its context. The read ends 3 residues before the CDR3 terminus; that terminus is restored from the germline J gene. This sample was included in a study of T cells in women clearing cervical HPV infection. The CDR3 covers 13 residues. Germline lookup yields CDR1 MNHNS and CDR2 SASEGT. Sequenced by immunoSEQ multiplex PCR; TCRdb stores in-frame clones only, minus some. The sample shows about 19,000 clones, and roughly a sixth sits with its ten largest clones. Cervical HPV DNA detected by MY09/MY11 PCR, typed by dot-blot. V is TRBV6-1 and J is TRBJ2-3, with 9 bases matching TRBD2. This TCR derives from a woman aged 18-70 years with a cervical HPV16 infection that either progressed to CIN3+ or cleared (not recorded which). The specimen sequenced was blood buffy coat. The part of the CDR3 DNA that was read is TGTGCCAGCAGTGAGCGGGGGGGAGAGACG. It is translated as CASSERGGET. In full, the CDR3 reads CASSERGGETQYF.